Listed below are T cell receptor beta chains from one sample, sequenced in a study of cytomegalovirus exposure and HLA in healthy donors. Some clones are missing from TCRdb's copy, which holds only in-frame ones; the method was immunoSEQ multiplex PCR. The sample shows some 130,000 clones, about two thirds of them seen only once. Sequencing was carried out using PBMCs. The receptors were gathered from a human donor in good health. The CDR3 runs from the conserved cysteine through the conserved F or W. D genes are given only for firm matches. The listing skips clone size in some rows; elsewhere it reads once, few, many or a size class.

CASRGSGQGYEQYF,TGTGCCAGCAGGGGATCGGGACAGGGCTACGAGCAGTACTTC,NA,TRBJ2-7,TRBV28,TRBD1
CASSFGPRDTFF,TGCGCCAGCAGCTTTGGGCCCCGCGACACGTTCTTC,NA,TRBJ2-1,TRBV5-1,NA
CASSRSGSLISYGYTF,TGTGCCAGCAGCCGATCCGGGTCCCTAATATCCTATGGCTACACCTTC,NA,TRBJ1-2,TRBV5-5,NA
CASSPSGRRGDTQYF,TGTGCCAGCTCACCAAGCGGGAGACGGGGAGATACGCAGTATTTT,few,TRBJ2-3,TRBV18,TRBD2
CASSEWQGADTQYF,TGTGCCAGCAGTGAGTGGCAGGGTGCAGATACGCAGTATTTT,few,TRBJ2-3,TRBV2,NA
CASMAYGVDYEQYF,TGCGCCAGCATGGCCTACGGGGTGGACTACGAGCAGTACTTC,few,TRBJ2-7,TRBV5-1,NA
CASSLVGTGDQPQHF,TGTGCCAGCAGCTTAGTTGGGACAGGGGATCAGCCCCAGCATTTT,NA,TRBJ1-5,TRBV7-8,TRBD1
CASRSGQAAGELFF,TGTGCCAGCAGGTCTGGACAGGCCGCCGGGGAGCTGTTTTTT,NA,TRBJ2-2,TRBV27,TRBD1
CASSVGTMGRETQYF,TGTGCCAGCAGCGTAGGGACTATGGGTCGGGAGACCCAGTACTTC,once,TRBJ2-5,TRBV9,NA
CASSGRSPGQGASETQYF,TGTGCCAGCAGCGGGCGATCCCCAGGGCAGGGGGCATCAGAGACCCAGTACTTC,NA,TRBJ2-5,TRBV7-2,TRBD1
CASSRRVPMNNEQFF,TGTGCCAGCAGTCGCCGGGTCCCCATGAACAATGAGCAGTTCTTC,NA,TRBJ2-1,TRBV6-6,NA
CASSTTGAPQETQYF,TGTGCCAGCAGCACGACAGGGGCCCCCCAAGAGACCCAGTACTTC,NA,TRBJ2-5,TRBV7-9,TRBD1
CASSHRVGYGYTF,TGTGCCAGCAGCCACAGGGTTGGCTATGGCTACACCTTC,NA,TRBJ1-2,TRBV7-2,NA
CASSWTGRFDTGELFF,TGTGCCAGCAGTTGGACAGGGAGGTTTGACACCGGGGAGCTGTTTTTT,NA,TRBJ2-2,TRBV6-5,TRBD1
CASSPTGPSNYGYTF,TGTGCCAGCAGCCCCACAGGACCCTCCAACTATGGCTACACCTTC,few,TRBJ1-2,TRBV7-3,NA
CASNSNYGYTF,TGTGCCAGCAACAGTAACTATGGCTACACCTTC,NA,TRBJ1-2,TRBV28,NA
CASSERTFLRIPNYGYTF,TGTGCCAGCAGTGAAAGAACCTTCTTGAGGATCCCTAACTATGGCTACACCTTC,NA,TRBJ1-2,TRBV6-1,NA
CASMLQGASYGYTF,TGTGCCAGTATGCTACAGGGGGCCAGCTATGGCTACACCTTC,once,TRBJ1-2,TRBV19,TRBD1
CACHPVRSSYEQYF,TGTGCCTGCCACCCGGTCCGATCCTCCTACGAGCAGTACTTC,NA,TRBJ2-7,TRBV30,NA
CASSHRGANYGYTF,TGTGCCAGCAGTCACAGGGGAGCTAACTATGGCTACACCTTC,NA,TRBJ1-2,TRBV6-5,TRBD1
CASSLESFGQPQHF,TGTGCCAGCAGCTTAGAGTCCTTCGGTCAGCCCCAGCATTTT,few,TRBJ1-5,TRBV7-9,NA
CASAPPTGGSAQFF,TGTGCCAGCGCGCCCCCGACAGGGGGCTCGGCGCAGTTCTTC,NA,TRBJ2-1,TRBV28,TRBD1
CASSGLVAYNEQFF,TGTGCCAGCAGTGGACTTGTGGCCTACAATGAGCAGTTCTTC,NA,TRBJ2-1,TRBV2,NA
CASSYSTTPLHF,TGTGCCAGCAGTTACTCGACAACACCCCTCCACTTT,NA,TRBJ1-6,TRBV6-6,NA
CASTDRGYGYTF,TGTGCCAGCACCGACAGGGGCTATGGCTACACCTTC,NA,TRBJ1-2,TRBV5-6,TRBD1
CSSSLQQGTGNTIYF,TGTTCCAGCAGCTTACAACAGGGAACTGGAAACACCATATATTTT,NA,TRBJ1-3,TRBV7-9,NA
CASSHAAGTSNEQFF,TGTGCCAGCAGCCACGCCGCCGGGACTAGCAATGAGCAGTTCTTC,NA,TRBJ2-1,TRBV6-5,TRBD2
CASSLTGAYGYTF,TGTGCCAGCAGTTTGACAGGGGCCTATGGCTACACCTTC,NA,TRBJ1-2,TRBV27,TRBD1
CAISELGQGSWTVYEQYF,TGTGCCATCAGTGAGCTGGGACAGGGGTCCTGGACGGTGTACGAGCAGTACTTC,NA,TRBJ2-7,TRBV10-3,TRBD1
CASSVGGLYTQYF,TGTGCCAGCAGCGTGGGGGGACTCTATACGCAGTATTTT,NA,TRBJ2-3,TRBV9,NA
CASSIREGLAGSDTQYF,TGTGCCAGTAGTATCCGTGAGGGACTAGCGGGGTCAGATACGCAGTATTTT,NA,TRBJ2-3,TRBV19,TRBD2
CASSFSASKISDTQYF,TGTGCCAGCAGCTTTTCGGCTAGCAAAATATCAGATACGCAGTATTTT,NA,TRBJ2-3,TRBV5-4,NA
CATSRDSGTGATDTQYF,TGTGCCACCAGCAGAGATTCTGGGACAGGGGCCACAGATACGCAGTATTTT,few,TRBJ2-3,TRBV15,TRBD1
CASSVEPGLAASSTDTQYF,TGTGCCAGCAGCGTAGAACCGGGACTAGCTGCCTCTAGCACAGATACGCAGTATTTT,NA,TRBJ2-3,TRBV9,TRBD2
CASSRGEKLFF,TGTGCCAGTAGCAGGGGTGAAAAACTGTTTTTT,NA,TRBJ1-4,TRBV19,NA
CASSFRDRALNTEAFF,TGTGCCAGCAGCTTCCGGGACAGGGCGCTGAACACTGAAGCTTTCTTT,NA,TRBJ1-1,TRBV7-6,TRBD1
CASSWTGSSYNSPLHF,TGTGCCAGCAGTTGGACAGGTAGCTCCTATAATTCACCCCTCCACTTT,NA,TRBJ1-6,TRBV28,TRBD1
CAWSLLQGRGELFF,TGTGCCTGGAGTCTGTTACAGGGGCGGGGGGAGCTGTTTTTT,NA,TRBJ2-2,TRBV30,TRBD1